This T cell receptor (beta chain) was observed in a study of beta chain features in type 1 diabetes. This clone was found a few times. Antigen specificity is unknown. The length of the CDR3 is 15 residues. Trimming removed 5 bases from V and 3 bases from J, with 13 bases in between. Germline V lookup: CDR1 MDHEN, CDR2 SYDVKM. Investigators reverse transcribed all isolated RNA, so they sequenced expressed TCRB transcripts. Only in-frame clones appear in the TCRdb table, and some are missing; sequencing was by immunoSEQ multiplex PCR. The repertoire holds 300,000 or so clones, with 7% to 9% as singletons. Study results and caveats: Relative to healthy donors, patients appeared to have naive, central memory and Treg TCRB repertoires that were more similar.

Sequences were obtained from central memory CD4+ T cells from blood. This chain joins TRBV28 and TRBJ1-4; D is possibly TRBD1 (5 bases). The clonotype originates from a woman younger than 30 in good health. The CDR3 region has the DNA TGTGCCAGCAGTACTCCAGGGTTCTCTAATGAAAAACTGTTTTTT. Protein sequence: CASSTPGFSNEKLFF. Looking up the rest from reference TRBV28 and TRBJ1-4 gives the full variable domain: DVKVTQSSRYLVKRTGEKVFLECVQDMDHENMFWYRQDPGLGLRLIYFSYDVKMKEKGDIPEGYSVSREKKERFSLILESASTNQTSMYLCASSTPGFSNEKLFFGSGTQLSVL.